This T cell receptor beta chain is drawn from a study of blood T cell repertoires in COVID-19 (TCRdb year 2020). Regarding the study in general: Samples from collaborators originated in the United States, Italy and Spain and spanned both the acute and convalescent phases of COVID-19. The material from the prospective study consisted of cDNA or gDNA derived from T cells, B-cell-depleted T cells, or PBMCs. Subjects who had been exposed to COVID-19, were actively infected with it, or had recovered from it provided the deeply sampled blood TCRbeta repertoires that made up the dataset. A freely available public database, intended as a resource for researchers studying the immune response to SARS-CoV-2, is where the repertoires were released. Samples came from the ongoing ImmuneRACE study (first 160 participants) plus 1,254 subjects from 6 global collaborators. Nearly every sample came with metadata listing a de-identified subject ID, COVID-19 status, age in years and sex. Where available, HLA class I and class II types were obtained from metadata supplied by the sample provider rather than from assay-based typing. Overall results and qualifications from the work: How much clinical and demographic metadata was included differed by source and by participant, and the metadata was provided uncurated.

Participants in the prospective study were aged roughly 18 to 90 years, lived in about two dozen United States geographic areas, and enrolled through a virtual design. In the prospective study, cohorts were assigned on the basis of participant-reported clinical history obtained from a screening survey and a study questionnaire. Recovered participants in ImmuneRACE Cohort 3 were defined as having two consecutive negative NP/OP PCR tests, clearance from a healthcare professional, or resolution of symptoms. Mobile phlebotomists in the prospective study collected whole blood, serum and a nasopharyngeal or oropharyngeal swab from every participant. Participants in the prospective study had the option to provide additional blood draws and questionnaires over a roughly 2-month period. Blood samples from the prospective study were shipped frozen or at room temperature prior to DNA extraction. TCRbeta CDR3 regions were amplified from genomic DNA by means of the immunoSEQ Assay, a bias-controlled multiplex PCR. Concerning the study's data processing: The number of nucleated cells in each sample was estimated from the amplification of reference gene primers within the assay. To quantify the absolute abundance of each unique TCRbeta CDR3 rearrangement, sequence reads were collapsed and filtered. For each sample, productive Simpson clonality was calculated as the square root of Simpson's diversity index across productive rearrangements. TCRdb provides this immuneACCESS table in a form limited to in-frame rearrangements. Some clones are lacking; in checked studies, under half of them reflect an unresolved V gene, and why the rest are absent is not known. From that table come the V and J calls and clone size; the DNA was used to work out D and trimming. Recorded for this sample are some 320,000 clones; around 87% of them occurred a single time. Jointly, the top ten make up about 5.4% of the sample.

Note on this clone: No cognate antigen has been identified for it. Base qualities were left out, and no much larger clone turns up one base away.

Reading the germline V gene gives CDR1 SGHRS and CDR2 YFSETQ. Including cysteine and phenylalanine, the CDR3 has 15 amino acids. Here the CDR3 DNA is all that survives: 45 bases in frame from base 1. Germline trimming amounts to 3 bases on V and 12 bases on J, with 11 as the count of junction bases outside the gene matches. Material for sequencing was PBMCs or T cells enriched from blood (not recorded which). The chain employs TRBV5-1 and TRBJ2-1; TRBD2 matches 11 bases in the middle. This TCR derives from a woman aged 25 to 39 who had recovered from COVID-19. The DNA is TGCGCCAGCAGCTCTGGGACTAGCGGTAGACAAGCGCAGTTCTTC. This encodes CASSSGTSGRQAQFF. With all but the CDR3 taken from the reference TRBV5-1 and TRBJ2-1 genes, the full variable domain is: KAGVTQTPRYLIKTRGQQVTLSCSPISGHRSVSWYQQTPGQGLQFLFEYFSETQRNKGNFPGRFSGRQFSNSRSEMNVSTLELGDSALYLCASSSGTSGRQAQFFGPGTRLTVL.